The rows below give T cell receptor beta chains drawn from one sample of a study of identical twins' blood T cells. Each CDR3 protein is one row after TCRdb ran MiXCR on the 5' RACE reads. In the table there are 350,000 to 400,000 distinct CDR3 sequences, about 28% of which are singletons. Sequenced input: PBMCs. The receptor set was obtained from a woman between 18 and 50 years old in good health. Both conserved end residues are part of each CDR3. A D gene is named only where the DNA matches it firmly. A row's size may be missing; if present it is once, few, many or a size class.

CDR3aa: CATRAGGTGELFF; CDR3nt: TGTGCCACTAGAGCGGGAGGCACCGGGGAGCTGTTTTTT; j_gene: TRBJ2-2; d_gene: TRBD2; v_gene: TRBV24-1; len: 13; abundance: NA
CDR3aa: CASSISRGRTDTQYF; CDR3nt: TGTGCCAGTAGTATATCGCGGGGCCGCACAGATACGCAGTATTTT; j_gene: TRBJ2-3; d_gene: NA; v_gene: TRBV19; len: 15; abundance: few
CDR3aa: CASSQNRGTEAFF; CDR3nt: TGTGCCAGCAGCCAAAATCGCGGGACTGAAGCTTTCTTT; j_gene: TRBJ1-1; d_gene: NA; v_gene: TRBV3-1; len: 13; abundance: NA
CDR3aa: CASSSGAGVSSEAFF; CDR3nt: TGCGCCAGCAGTTCGGGGGCAGGGGTTTCCTCTGAAGCTTTCTTT; j_gene: TRBJ1-1; d_gene: NA; v_gene: TRBV5-1; len: 15; abundance: few
CDR3aa: CASILGQGVSTEAFF; CDR3nt: TGTGCCAGCATCTTAGGACAGGGTGTGAGCACTGAAGCTTTCTTT; j_gene: TRBJ1-1; d_gene: TRBD1; v_gene: TRBV11-2; len: 15; abundance: once
CDR3aa: CSVLAGNTEAFF; CDR3nt: TGCAGCGTTCTAGCCGGGAACACTGAAGCTTTCTTT; j_gene: TRBJ1-1; d_gene: NA; v_gene: TRBV29-1; len: 12; abundance: NA
CDR3aa: CARAAQGSTGELFF; CDR3nt: TGTGCCAGAGCGGCCCAGGGCAGCACCGGGGAGCTGTTTTTT; j_gene: TRBJ2-2; d_gene: NA; v_gene: TRBV10-3; len: 14; abundance: few
CDR3aa: CSGGLGIETQYF; CDR3nt: TGCAGCGGCGGGCTGGGGATTGAGACCCAGTACTTC; j_gene: TRBJ2-5; d_gene: NA; v_gene: TRBV29-1; len: 12; abundance: NA
CDR3aa: CASSRYWGSAEAFF; CDR3nt: TGTGCCAGCAGCCGCTACTGGGGTTCCGCTGAAGCTTTCTTT; j_gene: TRBJ1-1; d_gene: NA; v_gene: TRBV3-1; len: 14; abundance: NA
CDR3aa: CASTDALGGNQPQHF; CDR3nt: TGTGCCAGCACTGACGCACTGGGGGGAAATCAGCCCCAGCATTTT; j_gene: TRBJ1-5; d_gene: NA; v_gene: TRBV6-6; len: 15; abundance: few
CDR3aa: CSARAGAAFF; CDR3nt: TGCAGTGCTAGAGCTGGGGCGGCTTTCTTT; j_gene: TRBJ1-1; d_gene: NA; v_gene: TRBV20-1; len: 10; abundance: NA
CDR3aa: CASSTGTGARTEAFF; CDR3nt: TGTGCCAGCAGCACCGGGACAGGGGCAAGGACTGAAGCTTTCTTT; j_gene: TRBJ1-1; d_gene: TRBD1; v_gene: TRBV12-3/TRBV12-4; len: 15; abundance: few
CDR3aa: CASGLMDRLDRNTEAFF; CDR3nt: TGTGCTAGTGGTTTGATGGACAGACTTGACAGGAACACTGAAGCTTTCTTT; j_gene: TRBJ1-1; d_gene: NA; v_gene: TRBV12-5; len: 17; abundance: few
CDR3aa: CASSLGQDTEAFF; CDR3nt: TGTGCCAGCTCACTCGGACAGGACACTGAAGCTTTCTTT; j_gene: TRBJ1-1; d_gene: TRBD1; v_gene: TRBV18; len: 13; abundance: many
CDR3aa: CSATSWGGHTDTQYF; CDR3nt: TGCAGTGCTACATCTTGGGGAGGCCACACAGATACGCAGTATTTT; j_gene: TRBJ2-3; d_gene: NA; v_gene: TRBV20-1; len: 15; abundance: NA
CDR3aa: CASSFQGRYEQYF; CDR3nt: TGTGCCAGCAGTTTTCAGGGAAGGTACGAGCAGTACTTC; j_gene: TRBJ2-7; d_gene: NA; v_gene: TRBV12-3/TRBV12-4; len: 13; abundance: NA
CDR3aa: CSAIDVLGRRETQYF; CDR3nt: TGCAGTGCTATAGATGTCCTGGGGAGGCGAGAGACCCAGTACTTC; j_gene: TRBJ2-5; d_gene: NA; v_gene: TRBV20-1; len: 15; abundance: few
CDR3aa: CASSLNIGGDTGELFF; CDR3nt: TGCGCCAGCAGCCTCAACATTGGAGGGGACACCGGGGAGCTGTTTTTT; j_gene: TRBJ2-2; d_gene: NA; v_gene: TRBV4-1; len: 16; abundance: NA
CDR3aa: CARRTSGSTGELFF; CDR3nt: TGTGCCAGGAGAACTAGCGGGAGCACCGGGGAGCTGTTTTTT; j_gene: TRBJ2-2; d_gene: TRBD2; v_gene: TRBV6-2/TRBV6-3; len: 14; abundance: NA
CDR3aa: CASSLFQPGQGGGEQFF; CDR3nt: TGTGCCAGCAGTTTATTTCAACCGGGACAGGGGGGGGGTGAGCAGTTCTTC; j_gene: TRBJ2-1; d_gene: TRBD1; v_gene: TRBV28; len: 17; abundance: few
CDR3aa: CASSLTANYGYTF; CDR3nt: TGTGCCAGCAGCCTCACAGCTAACTATGGCTACACCTTC; j_gene: TRBJ1-2; d_gene: NA; v_gene: TRBV12-3/TRBV12-4; len: 13; abundance: many
CDR3aa: CATHRPGQGSEKLFF; CDR3nt: TGTGCCACCCATCGTCCGGGACAGGGTTCTGAAAAACTGTTTTTT; j_gene: TRBJ1-4; d_gene: TRBD1; v_gene: TRBV2; len: 15; abundance: NA
CDR3aa: CSVAIRDSNTEAFF; CDR3nt: TGCAGCGTCGCCATCCGGGATAGTAACACTGAAGCTTTCTTT; j_gene: TRBJ1-1; d_gene: NA; v_gene: TRBV29-1; len: 14; abundance: many
CDR3aa: CASTIYGDSNQPQHF; CDR3nt: TGTGCCAGCACGATTTACGGGGATAGCAATCAGCCCCAGCATTTT; j_gene: TRBJ1-5; d_gene: NA; v_gene: TRBV2; len: 15; abundance: NA
CDR3aa: CASSLLGDRGSTEAFF; CDR3nt: TGTGCCAGCAGCTTGCTCGGGGACCGAGGGAGCACTGAAGCTTTCTTT; j_gene: TRBJ1-1; d_gene: NA; v_gene: TRBV5-6; len: 16; abundance: NA
CDR3aa: CSASPFGANVLTF; CDR3nt: TGCAGTGCTTCACCCTTTGGGGCCAACGTCCTGACTTTC; j_gene: TRBJ2-6; d_gene: NA; v_gene: TRBV20-1; len: 13; abundance: NA
CDR3aa: CASSARGLAGYEQFF; CDR3nt: TGTGCCAGCAGTGCGAGGGGACTAGCGGGATATGAGCAGTTCTTC; j_gene: TRBJ2-1; d_gene: TRBD2; v_gene: TRBV6-4; len: 15; abundance: NA
CDR3aa: CASTLRGEKLFF; CDR3nt: TGTGCCAGCACCCTCCGGGGGGAAAAACTGTTTTTT; j_gene: TRBJ1-4; d_gene: NA; v_gene: TRBV6-6; len: 12; abundance: many
CDR3aa: CASSPYSGSNGELFF; CDR3nt: TGTGCCAGCAGCCCTTATAGCGGGAGCAACGGGGAGCTGTTTTTT; j_gene: TRBJ2-2; d_gene: TRBD2; v_gene: TRBV9; len: 15; abundance: NA
CDR3aa: CAISGKNQPQHF; CDR3nt: TGTGCCATCAGTGGGAAGAATCAGCCCCAGCATTTT; j_gene: TRBJ1-5; d_gene: NA; v_gene: TRBV10-3; len: 12; abundance: NA
CDR3aa: CASSIGAASNTGELFF; CDR3nt: TGTGCCAGTAGTATAGGAGCAGCCTCGAACACCGGGGAGCTGTTTTTT; j_gene: TRBJ2-2; d_gene: NA; v_gene: TRBV19; len: 16; abundance: NA
CDR3aa: CSGGQENTEAFF; CDR3nt: TGCAGCGGGGGACAGGAGAACACTGAAGCTTTCTTT; j_gene: TRBJ1-1; d_gene: TRBD1; v_gene: TRBV29-1; len: 12; abundance: many
CDR3aa: CSVDQNSGINEPFF; CDR3nt: TGCAGCGTTGACCAGAATAGCGGGATCAATGAGCCGTTCTTC; j_gene: TRBJ2-1; d_gene: TRBD2; v_gene: TRBV29-1; len: 14; abundance: NA
CDR3aa: CASSSFARMNTEAFF; CDR3nt: TGTGCCAGTAGCTCCTTCGCTAGGATGAACACTGAAGCTTTCTTT; j_gene: TRBJ1-1; d_gene: NA; v_gene: TRBV19; len: 15; abundance: many
CDR3aa: CSASLSRKLNYGYTF; CDR3nt: TGCAGTGCTAGCCTCTCCAGAAAACTTAACTATGGCTACACCTTC; j_gene: TRBJ1-2; d_gene: NA; v_gene: TRBV20-1; len: 15; abundance: NA
CDR3aa: CASSHTAGMNTEAFF; CDR3nt: TGTGCCAGCAGCCATACCGCAGGGATGAACACTGAAGCTTTCTTT; j_gene: TRBJ1-1; d_gene: NA; v_gene: TRBV3-1; len: 15; abundance: NA
CDR3aa: CASSHRDTNTEAFF; CDR3nt: TGTGCCAGTAGCCACCGGGACACCAACACTGAAGCTTTCTTT; j_gene: TRBJ1-1; d_gene: NA; v_gene: TRBV19; len: 14; abundance: NA
CDR3aa: CASGLPSYEQYF; CDR3nt: TGTGCCTCAGGGCTCCCTTCCTACGAGCAGTACTTC; j_gene: TRBJ2-7; d_gene: NA; v_gene: TRBV27; len: 12; abundance: NA